The rows below give T cell receptor beta chains drawn from one sample of a study of T cell responses to AZD1222 COVID-19 vaccine. Repertoires were generated with immunoSEQ multiplex PCR, while TCRdb's copy carries only in-frame clones and drops some. This table has 100,000 to 150,000 clones, around nine tenths appearing once. The starting material was peripheral blood, obtained 28 days after the second AZD1222 dose. Receptors were obtained from an adult who received the AZD1222 COVID-19 vaccine. CDR3s include the opening cysteine and the closing phenylalanine or tryptophan. A D gene is named only where the DNA matches it firmly. Some rows have no size entry. The others give once, few or many, or a class for an expanded clone.

CDR3 length: 12; V gene: TRBV10-2; D gene: -; clone size: -; J gene: TRBJ1-4; CDR3 protein: CATSGVGEKLFF; CDR3 DNA: TGCGCCACATCAGGGGTGGGCGAAAAACTGTTTTTT
CDR3 length: 15; V gene: TRBV3-1/TRBV3-2; D gene: TRBD2; clone size: -; J gene: TRBJ2-3; CDR3 protein: CASSSGTLSTDTQYF; CDR3 DNA: TGTGCCAGCTCTAGCGGGACACTTAGCACAGATACGCAGTATTTT
CDR3 length: 15; V gene: TRBV4-1; D gene: TRBD1; clone size: -; J gene: TRBJ1-1; CDR3 protein: CASSQEGGAWTEAFF; CDR3 DNA: TGCGCCAGCAGCCAAGAAGGGGGCGCATGGACTGAAGCTTTCTTT
CDR3 length: 14; V gene: TRBV7-2; D gene: TRBD1; clone size: -; J gene: TRBJ2-1; CDR3 protein: CASSARQGLNEQFF; CDR3 DNA: TGTGCCAGCAGCGCGAGACAGGGTCTGAATGAGCAGTTCTTC
CDR3 length: 16; V gene: TRBV7-6; D gene: TRBD2; clone size: -; J gene: TRBJ2-1; CDR3 protein: CASSLVASGNYNEQFF; CDR3 DNA: TGTGCCAGCAGCTTAGTGGCTAGCGGGAACTACAATGAGCAGTTCTTC
CDR3 length: 15; V gene: TRBV11-3; D gene: -; clone size: -; J gene: TRBJ2-1; CDR3 protein: CASSLDRYPYNEQFF; CDR3 DNA: TGTGCCAGCAGCTTAGATAGGTACCCGTACAATGAGCAGTTCTTC
CDR3 length: 13; V gene: TRBV3-1/TRBV3-2; D gene: -; clone size: few; J gene: TRBJ2-5; CDR3 protein: CASSQAGQETQYF; CDR3 DNA: TGTGCCAGCAGCCAAGCAGGGCAAGAGACCCAGTACTTC
CDR3 length: 14; V gene: TRBV18; D gene: -; clone size: -; J gene: TRBJ2-7; CDR3 protein: CASSPQQGVYEQYF; CDR3 DNA: TGTGCCAGCTCACCACAGCAGGGAGTCTACGAGCAGTACTTC
CDR3 length: 18; V gene: TRBV4-1; D gene: TRBD2; clone size: -; J gene: TRBJ2-1; CDR3 protein: CASSQDTPTSGGYNEQFF; CDR3 DNA: TGCGCCAGCAGCCAAGATACCCCTACTAGCGGGGGTTACAATGAGCAGTTCTTC
CDR3 length: 18; V gene: TRBV9; D gene: TRBD2; clone size: -; J gene: TRBJ2-1; CDR3 protein: CASSVGGETSGSRGEQFF; CDR3 DNA: TGTGCCAGCAGCGTAGGTGGGGAAACTAGCGGGAGTCGGGGTGAGCAGTTCTTC
CDR3 length: 15; V gene: TRBV19; D gene: TRBD2; clone size: -; J gene: TRBJ2-7; CDR3 protein: CASSIRTSGPYEQYF; CDR3 DNA: TGTGCCAGTAGTATCCGGACTAGCGGCCCCTACGAGCAGTACTTC
CDR3 length: 14; V gene: TRBV9; D gene: -; clone size: once; J gene: TRBJ1-4; CDR3 protein: CASSPGPTNEKLFF; CDR3 DNA: TGTGCCAGCAGCCCCGGTCCAACTAATGAAAAACTGTTTTTT
CDR3 length: 14; V gene: TRBV7-9; D gene: -; clone size: -; J gene: TRBJ1-4; CDR3 protein: CASSLRQLNEKLFF; CDR3 DNA: TGTGCCAGCAGCTTAAGACAGTTGAATGAAAAACTGTTTTTT
CDR3 length: 13; V gene: TRBV7-2; D gene: -; clone size: -; J gene: TRBJ1-1; CDR3 protein: CASSLDDGTEAFF; CDR3 DNA: TGTGCCAGCAGCTTAGACGACGGCACTGAAGCTTTCTTT
CDR3 length: 13; V gene: TRBV5-4; D gene: -; clone size: -; J gene: TRBJ2-1; CDR3 protein: CASSFEADNEQFF; CDR3 DNA: TGTGCCAGCAGCTTCGAAGCGGACAATGAGCAGTTCTTC
CDR3 length: 11; V gene: TRBV20-1; D gene: -; clone size: -; J gene: TRBJ1-2; CDR3 protein: CCVRHDYGYTF; CDR3 DNA: TGCTGTGTTAGACACGACTATGGCTACACCTTC
CDR3 length: 13; V gene: TRBV24-1; D gene: TRBD1; clone size: -; J gene: TRBJ1-5; CDR3 protein: CATSRGRGQPQHF; CDR3 DNA: TGTGCCACCAGCAGGGGGCGCGGACAGCCCCAGCATTTT
CDR3 length: 15; V gene: TRBV18; D gene: TRBD2; clone size: -; J gene: TRBJ2-3; CDR3 protein: CASSSLASNTDTQYF; CDR3 DNA: TGTGCCAGCTCGTCACTAGCGTCAAACACAGATACGCAGTATTTT
CDR3 length: 15; V gene: TRBV14; D gene: TRBD2; clone size: -; J gene: TRBJ2-1; CDR3 protein: CASSQLAGSYNEQFF; CDR3 DNA: TGTGCCAGCAGCCAGCTAGCGGGCTCCTACAATGAGCAGTTCTTC
CDR3 length: 17; V gene: TRBV7-9; D gene: -; clone size: -; J gene: TRBJ1-1; CDR3 protein: CASSLARQLQMNTEAFF; CDR3 DNA: TGTGCCAGCAGCTTAGCGCGACAGCTGCAAATGAACACTGAAGCTTTCTTT
CDR3 length: 14; V gene: TRBV7-2; D gene: -; clone size: -; J gene: TRBJ2-3; CDR3 protein: CASSPGPSTDTQYF; CDR3 DNA: TGTGCCAGCAGCCCTGGTCCTAGCACAGATACGCAGTATTTT
CDR3 length: 16; V gene: TRBV7-2; D gene: TRBD1; clone size: -; J gene: TRBJ2-2; CDR3 protein: CASTDGTGWVTGELFF; CDR3 DNA: TGTGCCAGCACCGACGGGACAGGGTGGGTCACCGGGGAGCTGTTTTTT
CDR3 length: 14; V gene: TRBV3-1/TRBV3-2; D gene: -; clone size: -; J gene: TRBJ2-1; CDR3 protein: CASSQGGTHNEQFF; CDR3 DNA: TGTGCCAGCAGCCAAGGGGGCACCCACAATGAGCAGTTCTTC
CDR3 length: 16; V gene: TRBV19; D gene: -; clone size: -; J gene: TRBJ1-1; CDR3 protein: CASSMGQKSMNTEAFF; CDR3 DNA: TGTGCCAGTAGTATGGGGCAGAAGTCCATGAACACTGAAGCTTTCTTT
CDR3 length: 15; V gene: TRBV6-5; D gene: TRBD1; clone size: -; J gene: TRBJ2-7; CDR3 protein: CASSHTTGVSYEQYF; CDR3 DNA: TGTGCCAGCAGTCACACGACAGGGGTTTCCTACGAGCAGTACTTC
CDR3 length: 15; V gene: TRBV6-5; D gene: -; clone size: -; J gene: TRBJ1-4; CDR3 protein: CASSYSGKTGEKLFF; CDR3 DNA: TGTGCCAGCAGTTACTCCGGCAAAACGGGTGAAAAACTGTTTTTT
CDR3 length: 17; V gene: TRBV19; D gene: TRBD1; clone size: once; J gene: TRBJ1-5; CDR3 protein: CASSPRTGTLGNQPQHF; CDR3 DNA: TGTGCCAGTAGTCCGCGGACAGGGACCTTGGGCAATCAGCCCCAGCATTTT
CDR3 length: 15; V gene: TRBV10-2; D gene: -; clone size: -; J gene: TRBJ1-3; CDR3 protein: CASSDYRASGNTIYF; CDR3 DNA: TGCGCCAGCAGTGACTACAGGGCTTCTGGAAACACCATATATTTT
CDR3 length: 13; V gene: TRBV3-1/TRBV3-2; D gene: -; clone size: -; J gene: TRBJ2-5; CDR3 protein: CASSHGSQETQYF; CDR3 DNA: TGTGCCAGCAGCCACGGGTCACAAGAGACCCAGTACTTC
CDR3 length: 17; V gene: TRBV19; D gene: TRBD2; clone size: -; J gene: TRBJ2-1; CDR3 protein: CASSSLAGGRAYNEQFF; CDR3 DNA: TGTGCCAGTAGTTCCCTAGCGGGGGGTCGGGCCTACAATGAGCAGTTCTTC
CDR3 length: 13; V gene: TRBV18; D gene: -; clone size: -; J gene: TRBJ1-1; CDR3 protein: CASSPTGFTEAFF; CDR3 DNA: TGTGCCAGCTCACCCACAGGTTTCACTGAAGCTTTCTTT
CDR3 length: 18; V gene: TRBV7-9; D gene: -; clone size: -; J gene: TRBJ1-6; CDR3 protein: CASSLGGRASSYNSPLHF; CDR3 DNA: TGTGCCAGCAGCTTAGGGGGCAGGGCCAGCTCCTATAATTCACCCCTCCACTTT
CDR3 length: 16; V gene: TRBV5-6; D gene: -; clone size: -; J gene: TRBJ1-5; CDR3 protein: CASSWGGRTVNQPQHF; CDR3 DNA: TGTGCCAGCAGCTGGGGAGGGAGGACGGTCAATCAGCCCCAGCATTTT
CDR3 length: 14; V gene: TRBV6-5; D gene: TRBD1; clone size: -; J gene: TRBJ2-2; CDR3 protein: CASRGQGSTGELFF; CDR3 DNA: TGTGCCAGCAGGGGACAGGGGAGCACCGGGGAGCTGTTTTTT
CDR3 length: 13; V gene: TRBV12-3/TRBV12-4; D gene: -; clone size: -; J gene: TRBJ1-2; CDR3 protein: CASSLSQGYGYTF; CDR3 DNA: TGTGCCAGCAGTTTATCGCAGGGCTATGGCTACACCTTC
CDR3 length: 13; V gene: TRBV29-1; D gene: TRBD1; clone size: once; J gene: TRBJ2-1; CDR3 protein: CSVVGQGDNEQFF; CDR3 DNA: TGCAGCGTTGTGGGACAGGGAGACAATGAGCAGTTCTTC
CDR3 length: 14; V gene: TRBV7-9; D gene: -; clone size: -; J gene: TRBJ1-4; CDR3 protein: CASSLLDFNEKLFF; CDR3 DNA: TGTGCCAGCAGCTTACTAGATTTTAATGAAAAACTGTTTTTT
CDR3 length: 14; V gene: TRBV5-1; D gene: TRBD1; clone size: -; J gene: TRBJ1-4; CDR3 protein: CASSQGQPNEKLFF; CDR3 DNA: TGCGCCAGCAGCCAGGGACAGCCTAATGAAAAACTGTTTTTT
CDR3 length: 13; V gene: TRBV11-3; D gene: -; clone size: -; J gene: TRBJ1-5; CDR3 protein: CASSPEERQPQHF; CDR3 DNA: TGTGCCAGCAGCCCTGAGGAACGTCAGCCCCAGCATTTT
CDR3 length: 17; V gene: TRBV15; D gene: -; clone size: -; J gene: TRBJ2-3; CDR3 protein: CATSSFPPARSTDTQYF; CDR3 DNA: TGTGCCACCAGCAGTTTCCCACCGGCAAGAAGCACAGATACGCAGTATTTT
CDR3 length: 13; V gene: TRBV29-1; D gene: -; clone size: -; J gene: TRBJ1-4; CDR3 protein: CSVGGAEREKLFF; CDR3 DNA: TGCAGCGTTGGAGGGGCTGAAAGGGAAAAACTGTTTTTT
CDR3 length: 15; V gene: TRBV19; D gene: TRBD1; clone size: -; J gene: TRBJ1-2; CDR3 protein: CASSPRQGFTDGYTF; CDR3 DNA: TGTGCCAGTAGTCCCCGACAGGGATTCACAGATGGCTACACCTTC
CDR3 length: 16; V gene: TRBV19; D gene: -; clone size: -; J gene: TRBJ1-5; CDR3 protein: CASSRRDYHSNQPQHF; CDR3 DNA: TGTGCCAGTAGCCGCCGAGACTACCATAGCAATCAGCCCCAGCATTTT
CDR3 length: 15; V gene: TRBV3-1/TRBV3-2; D gene: -; clone size: -; J gene: TRBJ2-6; CDR3 protein: CASSQGASGANVLTF; CDR3 DNA: TGTGCCAGCAGCCAAGGGGCATCTGGGGCCAACGTCCTGACTTTC
CDR3 length: 13; V gene: TRBV12-3/TRBV12-4; D gene: -; clone size: -; J gene: TRBJ2-7; CDR3 protein: CASSYETSYEQYF; CDR3 DNA: TGTGCCAGCAGTTACGAAACCTCCTACGAGCAGTACTTC
CDR3 length: 12; V gene: TRBV6-5; D gene: TRBD1; clone size: -; J gene: TRBJ1-6; CDR3 protein: CASRDRVSPLHF; CDR3 DNA: TGTGCCAGCCGGGACAGGGTTTCACCCCTCCACTTT
CDR3 length: 14; V gene: TRBV6-5; D gene: -; clone size: -; J gene: TRBJ1-5; CDR3 protein: CASSYSSGRQPQHF; CDR3 DNA: TGTGCCAGCAGTTACTCGAGTGGGCGCCAGCCCCAGCATTTT
CDR3 length: 13; V gene: TRBV14; D gene: -; clone size: -; J gene: TRBJ2-1; CDR3 protein: CASSLPGAKEQFF; CDR3 DNA: TGTGCCAGCAGCCTCCCGGGAGCAAAGGAGCAGTTCTTC
CDR3 length: 11; V gene: TRBV12-3/TRBV12-4; D gene: -; clone size: -; J gene: TRBJ2-7; CDR3 protein: CASSSVGEQYF; CDR3 DNA: TGTGCCAGCAGTTCGGTGGGCGAGCAGTACTTC
CDR3 length: 14; V gene: TRBV7-9; D gene: -; clone size: -; J gene: TRBJ2-3; CDR3 protein: CASSLAQGRDTQYF; CDR3 DNA: TGTGCCAGCAGCTTAGCGCAGGGTAGAGATACGCAGTATTTT
CDR3 length: 15; V gene: TRBV9; D gene: TRBD2; clone size: -; J gene: TRBJ2-7; CDR3 protein: CASSTGTSGPREQYF; CDR3 DNA: TGTGCCAGCAGCACCGGGACTAGCGGACCTCGGGAGCAGTACTTC
CDR3 length: 15; V gene: TRBV11-3; D gene: TRBD1; clone size: -; J gene: TRBJ2-7; CDR3 protein: CASSLDAGGSYEQYF; CDR3 DNA: TGTGCCAGCAGCTTAGACGCAGGGGGCTCCTACGAGCAGTACTTC
CDR3 length: 13; V gene: TRBV10-3; D gene: -; clone size: -; J gene: TRBJ2-5; CDR3 protein: CAISGPASETQYF; CDR3 DNA: TGTGCCATCAGTGGGCCAGCCAGCGAGACCCAGTACTTC
CDR3 length: 15; V gene: TRBV19; D gene: -; clone size: -; J gene: TRBJ2-1; CDR3 protein: CASSIAGVRYNEQFF; CDR3 DNA: TGTGCCAGTAGTATAGCGGGAGTGAGATACAATGAGCAGTTCTTC